The 12 T cell receptor beta chains below were found in one sample sequenced in a study of radiation and T cells in renal cell carcinoma. This table comes from immunoSEQ multiplex PCR, and its TCRdb copy is limited to in-frame clones, with some not included. The table lists tens of thousands of clones, 82% of them singletons. Noted time point: baseline pretreatment blood. Treatment given: 15 Gy SBRT to primary tumor, nephrectomy 4 weeks later. Sequencing used blood, obtained from a patient whose treatment included radiotherapy and nephrectomy. Receptors were obtained from a man aged 60 to 69 with renal cell carcinoma.

Here the CDR3 DNA reads TGTGCCAGCAGCTTCCGCCAGTATGGCTACACCTTC. It is translated as CASSFRQYGYTF. This chain joins TRBV5-8 and TRBJ1-2; D not certain. CDR1 is SGHTS and CDR2 is YDEGEE in the germline V gene. The CDR3 has 12 residues. V lost 2 bases, J lost 5 bases, and 7 bases lay in between.

The chain joins TRBV5-6 to TRBJ1-2; D not certain. Germline V lookup: CDR1 SGHDT, CDR2 YYEEEE. Deletions cut 1 base from V and 5 bases from J, with 3 bases between. The CDR3 is 11 residues long. Here the CDR3 reads CASSLRYGYTF. The CDR3 bases are TGTGCCAGCAGCTTGAGGTATGGCTACACCTTC.

CDR3 DNA: TGTGCCAGCAGTTACGGTGGCGGAGTCAACACCGGGGAGCTGTTTTTT. This encodes CASSYGGGVNTGELFF. The chain uses TRBV6-5 and TRBJ2-2; D unclear. This CDR3 is built from 16 residues. Between the trimmed V and J ends, which lost 2 bases and 2 bases, there was a span of 12 bases. The germline V gene encodes CDR1 MNHEY and CDR2 SVGAGI.

This chain uses TRBV2 with TRBJ2-3; D might be TRBD2 (6 bases). This CDR3 has 15 residues. V was cut by 8 bases and J by 5 bases, with 20 bases left in between. From germline, CDR1 is SNHLY and CDR2 FYNNEI. Written as DNA, the CDR3 is TGTGCCAGCGGATCTACCGGGTTGGGGGGAGATACGCAGTATTTT. Encoded protein: CASGSTGLGGDTQYF.

V and J are TRBV10-1 and TRBJ1-3; D unclear. Germline CDR1 is WNHNN and CDR2 is SYGVQD (reference sequence). This CDR3 comprises 15 residues. V shed 9 bases and J shed 0 bases, with 15 bases lying between them. The CDR3 sequence: CARNTVDPSGNTIYF. In DNA, the CDR3 is TGCGCCAGAAATACTGTCGACCCCTCTGGAAACACCATATATTTT.

The chain is built from TRBV28 and TRBJ1-2, with D unresolved. The germline V and J ends were trimmed by 5 bases and 0 bases, with 1 base remaining between them. The germline gives CDR1 MDHEN, CDR2 SYDVKM. The CDR3 contains 11 residues. As DNA, the CDR3 is TGTGCCAGCAGTACTAACTATGGCTACACCTTC. Its protein product is CASSTNYGYTF.

The chain is built from TRBV2 and TRBJ2-1; 15 bases align to TRBD2. This CDR3 comprises 14 residues. The trim removed 6 bases at V and 7 bases at J, leaving 1 base unmatched. Germline V gene data show CDR1 as SNHLY and CDR2 as FYNNEI. The CDR3: CASRGLAGGNEQFF. In nucleotides, the CDR3 is TGTGCCAGCAGAGGACTAGCGGGAGGGAATGAGCAGTTCTTC.

The rearrangement links TRBV14 to TRBJ2-3; D not certain. V was clipped by 1 base and J by 0 bases, with 11 bases between them. Germline V gene lookup returns CDR1 SGHDN and CDR2 FVKESK. CDR3 length equals 16 residues. As DNA, the CDR3 is TGTGCCAGCAGCCAAGCCTCGCTTCCCAGCACAGATACGCAGTATTTT. Its protein is CASSQASLPSTDTQYF.

In its sample, this clone was seen once. V is TRBV7-3 and J is TRBJ2-6; TRBD1 agrees at 7 bases. The germline CDR1 and CDR2 sequences are SGHTA and FQGTGA. V gave up 5 bases and J gave up 2 bases; unmatched junction bases: 3. CDR3 length equals 15 residues. The CDR3 region is CASSPGTAGANVLTF. CDR3 nucleotide sequence: TGTGCCAGCAGCCCTGGGACAGCTGGGGCCAACGTCCTGACTTTC.

The chain employs TRBV27 and TRBJ2-7; no reliable D call. Germline V gene lookup returns CDR1 MNHEY and CDR2 SMNVEV (reference sequence). This CDR3 is 15 amino acids long. The V and J ends lost 4 bases and 0 bases respectively, with 13 bases between them. The CDR3: CASSSQFGPSYEQYF. The DNA of the CDR3 is TGTGCCAGCAGTTCCCAATTCGGACCCTCCTACGAGCAGTACTTC.

The V gene is TRBV28, the J gene TRBJ2-7; possible D gene TRBD2, 6 bases. The CDR3 length is 12 residues. V lost 9 bases, J lost 4 bases, and 13 bases lay in between. The germline CDR1 and CDR2 sequences are MDHEN and SYDVKM. The CDR3 loop is CASSGLTYEQYF. The CDR3 DNA reads as TGTGCCAGTTCGGGACTTACGTACGAGCAGTACTTC. Full variable domain (missing parts from reference TRBV28 and TRBJ2-7): DVKVTQSSRYLVKRTGEKVFLECVQDMDHENMFWYRQDPGLGLRLIYFSYDVKMKEKGDIPEGYSVSREKKERFSLILESASTNQTSMYLCASSGLTYEQYFGPGTRLTVT.

The chain has TRBV9 and TRBJ2-3, with TRBD1 as a possible D gene (5 bases). V was trimmed by 4 bases and J by 0 bases, leaving 12 bases between them. The CDR3 spans 15 residues. The germline CDR1 and CDR2 sequences are SGDLS and YYNGEE. The CDR3 sequence is CASSPRVRSTDTQYF. The CDR3 DNA sequence: TGTGCCAGCAGCCCCAGGGTGCGGAGCACAGATACGCAGTATTTT.